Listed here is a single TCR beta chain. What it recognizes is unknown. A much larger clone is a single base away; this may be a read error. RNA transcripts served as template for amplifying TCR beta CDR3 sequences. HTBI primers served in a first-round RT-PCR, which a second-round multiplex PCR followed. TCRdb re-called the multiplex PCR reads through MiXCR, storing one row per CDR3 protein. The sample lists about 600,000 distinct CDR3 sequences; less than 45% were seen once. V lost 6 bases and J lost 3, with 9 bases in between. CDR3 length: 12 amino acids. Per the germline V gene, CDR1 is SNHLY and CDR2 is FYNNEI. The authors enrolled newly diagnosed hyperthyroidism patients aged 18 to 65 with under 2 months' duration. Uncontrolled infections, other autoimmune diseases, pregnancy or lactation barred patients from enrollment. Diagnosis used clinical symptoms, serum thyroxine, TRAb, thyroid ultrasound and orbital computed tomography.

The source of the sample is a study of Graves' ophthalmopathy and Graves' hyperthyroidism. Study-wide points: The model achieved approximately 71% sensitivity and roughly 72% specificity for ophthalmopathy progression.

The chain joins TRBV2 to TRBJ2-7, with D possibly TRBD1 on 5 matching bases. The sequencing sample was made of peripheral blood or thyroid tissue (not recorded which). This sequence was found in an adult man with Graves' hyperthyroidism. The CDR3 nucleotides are TGTGCCAGCAGGGAAAGGGGCTACGAGCAGTACTTC. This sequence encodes CASRERGYEQYF.